This TCR beta chain comes out of a study of tumor-infiltrating lymphocytes in primary liver carcinoma. Overall study findings and caveats: The overlap of tumor-adjacent and tumor-blood pairs was smaller than that of tumor region pairs.

Without any cell sorting, about 19-31 mg of bulk tissue yielded co-extracted RNA and DNA. Through surgical resection, the patients' primary liver carcinoma was treated. At sampling, these chronic HBV carriers had received no treatment. Viable tumor cells exceeded 75% in all tumor samples. A remark on this clonotype: The target antigen is unknown. The junction does not match germline at one end; this may be a read error.

Researchers generated TCR beta cDNA from about 500 ng of total RNA, relying on a constant-region primer. A slightly modified ARM-PCR protocol with three nested multiplex PCR rounds produced these TCR beta libraries. Use of TRBV1-TRBV30 forward primers with a C-beta reverse primer characterized the first two PCR rounds, which lasted about 9 cycles each. One entry per CDR3 protein, called by TCRdb with MiXCR from the multiplex PCR reads. In the table there are approximately 74,000 distinct CDR3 sequences, around 75% of which are singletons. The germline V gene encodes CDR1 SGHNT and CDR2 YENEEA. This CDR3 spans 12 amino acids.

The V call is TRBV11-3, the J call TRBJ2-3; perhaps TRBD2 as D (5 bases). The sequence was obtained from a woman in her sixties with primary liver carcinoma and hepatitis B virus infection. Material: liver tumor tissue from sampling region 4. Subset described: tumor region T4, right-lateral pole. The CDR3 is CASSYGPAAQYF. The CDR3 bases are TGTGCCAGTAGCTACGGACCAGCGGCGCAGTATTTT.